Each of the 20 T cell receptor beta chains below was sequenced from the same sample in a study of tumor-infiltrating lymphocytes in primary liver carcinoma. Germline DNA was also extracted, while the blood RNA originated from unsorted whole blood. Reverse transcription of about 500 ng total RNA with a constant-region primer produced TCR beta cDNA. Investigators got TCR beta libraries out of three nested multiplex PCR rounds, done with slightly modified ARM-PCR. PCR rounds one and two used TRBV1-TRBV30 forward primers with a C-beta reverse primer for around 9 cycles each. Using its own MiXCR run on the multiplex PCR reads, TCRdb lists one record per CDR3 protein. The data hold 320,000 or so distinct CDR3 sequences, with 65% observed a single time. The sample was peripheral blood. The receptors stem from a man aged 40-49 years with primary liver carcinoma and hepatitis B virus infection.

To note about this clonotype: A much larger clone lies one base from this, so it may be a read error. The genes are TRBV28 and TRBJ2-4; 10 nucleotides match TRBD2. The CDR3 extends over 13 amino acids. Looked up from germline, CDR1 is MDHEN and CDR2 is SYDVKM. The V gene end was trimmed by 10 bases and the J gene end by 3 bases; junction bases not matched to a gene: 3. As DNA, the CDR3 is TGTGCCATCCGACTAGCGGGCAAAAACATTCAGTACTTC. This sequence encodes CAIRLAGKNIQYF.

The V call is TRBV5-4, the J call TRBJ2-7, with TRBD2 identical over 10 bases. Per germline, CDR1 SGHNT and CDR2 YYREEE (reference sequence). The CDR3 runs to 14 residues. V lost 4 bases, J lost 6 bases, and 7 bases stayed unmatched. The CDR3 protein is CASSDSGGVFEQYF. DNA for the CDR3: TGTGCCAGCAGCGACAGCGGGGGGGTCTTCGAGCAGTACTTC.

This clonotype was counted ten times or more. The genes are TRBV12-3 or TRBV12-4 and TRBJ1-4; D is uncertain. This CDR3 region has 16 residues. With 3 bases removed from V and 2 bases from J, the gap between germline ends came to 13 bases. The CDR3 protein is CASSFQQRPTNEKLFF. The CDR3 DNA sequence: TGTGCCAGCAGTTTTCAACAGCGGCCGACTAATGAAAAACTGTTTTTT.

This clonotype appeared many times. V gene TRBV6-2 or TRBV6-3 combines with J gene TRBJ2-1, with 13 bases that match TRBD2. CDR1 MNHEY and CDR2 SVGEGT come from the germline V gene. CDR3 length equals 14 residues. V was clipped by 5 bases and J by 9 bases; unmatched bases: 4. DNA of the CDR3: TGTGCCAGCAGTCGGACTAGCGGGGGACGTGAGCAGTTCTTC. Amino acid sequence: CASSRTSGGREQFF.

In the case of this clonotype: No conserved phenylalanine or tryptophan is present at the end of the CDR3, so a read error is the likely explanation. The J gene is TRBJ2-1, the V gene TRBV27; tentatively, D is TRBD2 (7 bases). V was clipped by 6 bases and J by 9 bases, with 9 bases between them. Germline CDR1 reads MNHEY; CDR2 reads SMNVEV (reference sequence). The CDR3 covers 11 residues. The CDR3 DNA reads as TGTGCCAGCAGACGGGGGGCTGAGCAGTTCTTA. This codes for CASRRGAEQFL.

V gene TRBV6-2 or TRBV6-3 combines with J gene TRBJ2-7; TRBD2 matches at 13 bases. This CDR3 is built from 18 residues. Losses at the gene ends were 2 bases for V and 3 bases for J; bases not matched to a gene: 10. In germline, CDR1 is MNHEY, CDR2 SVGEGT. The CDR3 sequence is CASSYPPSGLAGIYEQYF. For the CDR3, the DNA is TGTGCCAGCAGTTACCCGCCCTCGGGACTAGCGGGAATCTACGAGCAGTACTTC.

In the case of this clonotype: A junction end diverges from the germline sequence, so it may reflect a read error. The rearrangement uses TRBV4-2 and TRBJ2-5; D possibly corresponds to TRBD2 (6 bases). The CDR3 has 15 residues. Germline loops: CDR1 LGHNA, CDR2 YNFKEQ. In nucleotides, the CDR3 is TGTGCAAGCAGCCAAGAGGCCGGGACGGGAGAGGCCCAGTACTTC. This encodes CASSQEAGTGEAQYF.

As concerns this clonotype: A much larger clone sits a single nucleotide away, making a read error possible. Because the CDR3 is missing its conserved closing phenylalanine or tryptophan, this is likely a read error. The chain recombines TRBV6-6 with TRBJ2-1; D ambiguous. With 6 bases removed from V and 1 base from J, the gap between germline ends came to 10 bases. Per germline, CDR1 MNHNY and CDR2 SVGAGI (reference sequence). This CDR3 has 14 residues. The CDR3 sequence is CASRPATSYNEQFY. The CDR3 DNA is TGTGCCAGCAGACCCGCAACGTCCTACAATGAGCAGTTCTAC.

Many counts were recorded for this clonotype. V and J are TRBV6-5 and TRBJ2-3, with 7 nucleotides matching TRBD1. After removal of 6 bases from V and 3 bases from J, the junction contained 9 bases not matched to a gene. This CDR3 has 15 residues. The germline V gene encodes CDR1 MNHEY and CDR2 SVGAGI. The CDR3, as DNA: TGTGCCAGCAGAGAACAACAGGGGTTTACAGATACGCAGTATTTT. Translated: CASREQQGFTDTQYF.

This clonotype was detected many times. Written as DNA, the CDR3 is TGTGCCATCCCCTACTCGGAATATAGCAATCAGCCCCAGCATTTT. Translating it yields CAIPYSEYSNQPQHF. The chain uses TRBV6-1 and TRBJ1-5; the D is unclear. The germline V and J ends were trimmed by 10 bases and 0 bases, with 16 bases remaining between them. Germline values: CDR1 MNHNS, CDR2 SASEGT. The CDR3 contains 15 residues.

In the case of this clonotype: Its ends do not fully match the called genes, so a read error is possible. This chain joins TRBV5-1 and TRBJ2-2; 11 bases are a match to TRBD2. CDR1 is SGHRS and CDR2 is YFSETQ in the germline V gene. This CDR3 comprises 16 residues. For the CDR3, the DNA is TGCACCAGCAGCGTACTAGCGGGAGTAGATACCGGGGAGCTGTTTTTT. Protein sequence: CTSSVLAGVDTGELFF. The variable domain in full, completed from reference TRBV5-1 and TRBJ2-2, reads KAGVTQTPRYLIKTRGQQVTLSCSPISGHRSVSWYQQTPGQGLQFLFEYFSETQRNKGNFPGRFSGRQFSNSRSEMNVSTLELGDSALYLCTSSVLAGVDTGELFFGEGSRLTVL.

The chain has TRBV28 and TRBJ1-5; D possibly corresponds to TRBD1 (6 bases). The germline gives CDR1 MDHEN, CDR2 SYDVKM. Trimming took 3 bases from V and 3 from J, leaving 27 bases between them. CDR3 length: 20 residues. The CDR3 DNA reads as TGTGCCAGCAGTTTGCAGCCCCCGGGCAGGGGCGTCCTATTCAATCAGCCCCAGCATTTT. Translation gives CASSLQPPGRGVLFNQPQHF.

A note on this clonotype: The final CDR3 position lacks the conserved phenylalanine or tryptophan, pointing to a likely read error. The rearrangement joins TRBV7-9 to TRBJ1-6; D perhaps matches TRBD1 (5 bases). Trimming took off 6 bases at V and 9 bases at J, with 9 bases between the two ends. Germline V gives CDR1 SEHNR, CDR2 FQNEAQ (reference sequence). This CDR3 has 12 residues. The CDR3 spells CASRGLGSPLHL. The CDR3 region has the DNA TGTGCCAGCAGGGGACTAGGTTCACCCCTCCACTTA.

CDR3 residues: CASSLALTSGANVLTF. The CDR3 bases are TGCGCCAGCAGCTTGGCCCTGACCTCTGGGGCCAACGTCCTGACTTTC. The V and J genes are TRBV5-1 and TRBJ2-6; D remains ambiguous. CDR1 is SGHRS, CDR2 YFSETQ, per germline. This CDR3 region has 16 residues. V was trimmed by 0 bases and J by 0 bases, leaving 7 bases between them.

Details on this clonotype: This may be a read error, as it is one base from a much larger clone. V usage is TRBV6-1 and J usage is TRBJ2-1; 7 bases are shared with TRBD1. Looked up from germline, CDR1 is MNHNS and CDR2 is SASEGT. The CDR3 has 16 residues. CDR3 sequence (DNA): TGTGCCGGCAGTGAGAGGACAGGAATTGTTATGAATGAGCAGTTCTTC. Translated, it gives CAGSERTGIVMNEQFF.

Ten or more counts support this clonotype. The chain carries TRBV11-3 and TRBJ2-1; no definite D call. Trimming took off 5 bases at V and 5 bases at J, with 16 bases between the two ends. This CDR3 is built from 15 residues. Germline V gene data show CDR1 as SGHNT and CDR2 as YENEEA. CDR3 coding DNA: TGTGCCAGCAGCCGCCGTATTAACGAAGACAATGAGCAGTTCTTC. It translates to CASSRRINEDNEQFF.

The sample holds many counts of this clonotype. The chain is built from TRBV6-5 and TRBJ1-5, with a tentative D call TRBD1 (6 bases). CDR3 length: 14 residues. V was trimmed by 6 bases and J by 2 bases, leaving 11 bases between them. Germline V gene lookup returns CDR1 MNHEY and CDR2 SVGAGI. The DNA of the CDR3 is TGTGCCAGCAGCCCCCGGGGGCGCAATCAGCCCCAGCATTTT. This codes for CASSPRGRNQPQHF.

Only one count was recorded for this clonotype. Possible read error: a much larger clone is one base away. The V gene is TRBV12-3 or TRBV12-4, the J gene TRBJ2-2; TRBD1 aligns across 7 bases. The CDR3 length is 16 residues. CDR3: CVSSFYRTGSTGELFF. The CDR3 DNA reads TGTGTCAGCAGTTTTTACCGGACAGGTAGCACCGGGGAGCTGTTTTTT.

This clonotype was counted many times. The chain uses TRBV29-1 and TRBJ2-3; D gene ambiguous. CDR1 is SQVTM and CDR2 is ANQGSEA in the germline V gene. The CDR3 covers 10 residues. V lost 7 bases and J 2 bases, leaving 4 bases between the germline ends. In DNA, the CDR3 is TGCAGCGGGGCCACAGATACGCAGTATTTT. Protein product: CSGATDTQYF.

This clonotype was found many times. The genes are TRBV5-4 and TRBJ2-5, with D perhaps TRBD2 (5 bases). Germline V gene sequence: CDR1 SGHNT, CDR2 YYREEE (reference sequence). This CDR3 spans 16 amino acids. Trimming shortened V by 2 bases and J by 1 base, and 15 bases separated the two germline ends. CDR3 sequence (DNA): TGTGCCAGCAGCTTCCCCGGCCCGGGAAGCCAAGAGACCCAGTACTTC. Translating it yields CASSFPGPGSQETQYF.